Listed below are T cell receptor beta chains from one sample, sequenced in a study of OX40 agonist ivuxolimab in advanced cancers. Sequencing was performed with immunoSEQ multiplex PCR; in TCRdb, only in-frame clones are kept and a portion is missing. Found here are approximately 30,000 clones, 84% of them singletons; the top ten hold roughly a fifth. This material consisted of CD4+ or CD8+ T cells sorted from blood, taken in a trial of the OX40 agonist ivuxolimab. The receptor set was obtained from an adult with an advanced solid tumor such as melanoma, head and neck, liver or kidney cancer. Both conserved end residues are part of each CDR3. A D gene is named only where the DNA matches it firmly.

>10|NA|TRBJ2-3|TRBV27
CARAPDTQYF
>14|NA|TRBJ1-3|TRBV7-9
CASSLVVPGNTIYF
>17|NA|TRBJ1-6|TRBV12-1
CASSLGVVGGDNSPLHF
>15|NA|TRBJ2-1|TRBV7-3
CASSSGLSSYNEQFF
>13|NA|TRBJ2-3|TRBV19
CASSLIAADTQYF
>17|TRBD2|TRBJ2-1|TRBV10-3
CAISGTSGSLGVNEQFF
>18|TRBD2|TRBJ2-7|TRBV4-3
CASSQDSGGPGSSYEQYF
>14|NA|TRBJ1-2|TRBV5-5
CASSLEPIIYGYTF
>15|NA|TRBJ2-3|TRBV11-2
CASSLVETGRNTQYF
>14|TRBD1|TRBJ2-7|TRBV9
CASSAGTGPYEQYF
>14|NA|TRBJ2-5|TRBV19
CASSRRGLKETQYF
>16|NA|TRBJ1-6|TRBV5-1
CASSLREALYNSPLHF
>12|TRBD1|TRBJ2-7|TRBV28
CALGTGVAEQYF
>14|TRBD2|TRBJ2-7|TRBV7-3
CASSIGGGAYEQYF
>14|NA|TRBJ1-2|TRBV9
CASSPGDGFYGYTF
>17|NA|TRBJ2-2|TRBV15
CATSRDLRALRMGELFF
>14|TRBD1|TRBJ1-2|TRBV5-1
CASSWTGVNYGYTF
>12|NA|TRBJ2-7|TRBV18
CASSPGRNEQYF
>14|TRBD2|TRBJ2-3|TRBV11-2
CASSDGGRGDTQYF
>17|TRBD1|TRBJ2-2|TRBV4-1
CASRRESGRGRVGELFF
>16|TRBD2|TRBJ2-7|TRBV28
CASSLPTSASSYEQYF
>10|NA|TRBJ1-2|TRBV14
CEDRPCGYTF
>13|NA|TRBJ2-7|TRBV7-8
CASSLVPDGEQYF
>16|TRBD2|TRBJ2-1|TRBV28
CASSLWASGSMNEQFF
>13|NA|TRBJ1-2|TRBV9
CASSVGGVYGYTF
>16|NA|TRBJ2-2|TRBV28
CASGDGEGGDTGELFF
>13|NA|TRBJ2-7|TRBV7-9
CASSLGGYYEQYF
>21|NA|TRBJ2-4|TRBV21-1
CASSVSGTGIPPLLAKNIQYF
>10|NA|TRBJ2-7|TRBV2
CATKGGEQYF
>12|NA|TRBJ1-1|TRBV7-9
CASSFEGTEAFF
>15|TRBD2|TRBJ2-1|TRBV28
CASSFLAGLGNEQFF
>13|NA|TRBJ2-7|TRBV4-1
CASSQGGGVEQYF
>16|NA|TRBJ2-5|TRBV7-9
CASSLDVGRIQETQYF
>15|TRBD1|TRBJ2-3|TRBV5-1
CASSPWTGATDTQYF
>14|TRBD1|TRBJ2-7|TRBV10-2
CASSGVTGGYEQYF
>13|NA|TRBJ1-2|TRBV30
CAWTFGANYGYTF
>13|NA|TRBJ2-7|TRBV6-5
CASSPRGSYEQYF
>14|TRBD1|TRBJ1-4|TRBV4-1
CASSQRGQGRRLFF
>15|NA|TRBJ2-7|TRBV4-2
CASSSEGLSSYEQYF
>16|NA|TRBJ2-1|TRBV10-3
CAISVDQGTPYNEQFF
>13|TRBD2|TRBJ2-5|TRBV13
CASRGEGQETQYF
>14|TRBD1|TRBJ1-1|TRBV28
CASSLAGQDTEAFF
>15|NA|TRBJ2-7|TRBV7-2
CASRLIGTGSYEQYF
>16|NA|TRBJ2-7|TRBV4-3
CASSQDLVGAAYEQYF
>14|NA|TRBJ2-7|TRBV6-5
CASSYSGSSYEQYF
>15|NA|TRBJ2-6|TRBV5-1
CASSDIRAGANVLTF
>16|TRBD2|TRBJ2-7|TRBV4-1
CASSQGGLAGVYEQYF
>16|TRBD2|TRBJ2-3|TRBV30
CAWKVGLAGETDTQYF
>17|TRBD2|TRBJ2-2|TRBV5-1
CASSLLGGSPGTGELFF